The 4 T cell receptor beta chains in this list originate from one sample, sequenced in a study of cytomegalovirus exposure and HLA in healthy donors (dated by TCRdb to 2015 to 2018). Library preparation employed the immunoSEQ multiplex PCR assay. TCRdb limited this immuneACCESS table to in-frame rearrangements with V and J called. A share of clones is missing; checked studies link under half to unresolved V genes, and the rest is unexplained. The sample contains about 74,000 clones, 94% of them found a single time. Approximately 2% of the sample belongs to the ten largest clones. The sequenced sample was PBMCs. The receptors stem from a woman younger than 30 in good health and CMV-seropositive.

V and J are TRBV30 and TRBJ1-2, with 9 bases that match TRBD1. Trimming took 2 bases from V and 2 from J; bases not matched to a gene: 3. This CDR3 region has 14 residues. Germline V gene sequence: CDR1 GTSNPN, CDR2 SVGIG (reference sequence). The CDR3 sequence is CAWSHGTGNYGYTF. CDR3 DNA sequence: TGTGCCTGGAGTCACGGGACAGGGAACTATGGCTACACCTTC.

This sequence joins TRBV2 and TRBJ1-1; 7 bases align to TRBD1. CDR1 and CDR2 from the germline V gene are SNHLY and FYNNEI. V lost 7 bases, J lost 1 base, and 3 bases stayed unmatched. This CDR3 contains 13 residues. The CDR3 nucleotides are TGTGCCAGCACCAGGACAGGGAACACTGAAGCTTTCTTT. This gives the protein CASTRTGNTEAFF.

This chain joins TRBV11-3 and TRBJ2-1; maybe TRBD1 (6 bases). Trimming removed 3 bases from V and 2 bases from J, with 11 bases in between. From germline, CDR1 is SGHNT and CDR2 YENEEA. This CDR3 region has 15 residues. CDR3 sequence (DNA): TGTGCCAGCAGCTTCGGCAGGGGTACCTACAATGAGCAGTTCTTC. Translating gives CASSFGRGTYNEQFF.

The chain uses TRBV9 and TRBJ2-3; D call uncertain. The germline V gene encodes CDR1 SGDLS and CDR2 YYNGEE. The CDR3 is made up of 14 amino acids. The V end was cut by 1 base, the J end by 2 bases, with 8 bases between. The CDR3 DNA follows: TGTGCCAGCAGCGTAAGTAGAACCACAGATACGCAGTATTTT. This codes for CASSVSRTTDTQYF.